This passage covers 17 T cell receptor beta chains from one sample sequenced in a study of CD8 T cells in Susac syndrome. Reverse transcription of 0.5 to 1 ug RNA was performed with random hexamers. MiXCR, run by TCRdb on the immunoSEQ multiplex PCR reads, gives a single entry per CDR3 protein. The repertoire holds about 400,000 distinct CDR3 sequences, with 75% to 90% as singletons. The specimen was CD8+ T cells from PBMCs. The source of these receptors is a human donor with multiple sclerosis.

The J gene is TRBJ1-6, the V gene TRBV6-1; tentatively, D is TRBD1 (5 bases). The CDR3 loop spans 17 amino acids. The germline V and J ends were trimmed by 3 bases and 4 bases, with 16 bases remaining between them. Germline V CDR1 and CDR2: MNHNS, SASEGT. Here the CDR3 reads CASSERTGALYNSPLHF. In nucleotides, the CDR3 is TGTGCCAGCAGTGAGCGTACAGGCGCCTTGTATAATTCACCCCTCCACTTT.

This chain uses TRBV5-1 with TRBJ2-1; the D gene is possibly TRBD1 (5 bases). CDR3 length: 12 amino acids. In germline, CDR1 is SGHRS, CDR2 YFSETQ. Trimming stripped 2 bases from V and 9 bases from J, with 9 bases between. Here the CDR3 DNA reads TGCGCCAGCAGCTTCCAGGGAATTGAGCAGTTCTTC. It translates to CASSFQGIEQFF. The full variable domain, completed using reference TRBV5-1 and TRBJ2-1, is KAGVTQTPRYLIKTRGQQVTLSCSPISGHRSVSWYQQTPGQGLQFLFEYFSETQRNKGNFPGRFSGRQFSNSRSEMNVSTLELGDSALYLCASSFQGIEQFFGPGTRLTVL.

A single count supports this clonotype. CDR3 sequence: CSVEDLNSSTDTQYF. The CDR3 DNA is TGCAGCGTTGAAGATCTGAACAGCAGCACAGATACGCAGTATTTT. The chain combines TRBV29-1 with TRBJ2-3; no definite D call. The CDR3 runs 15 residues. The ends were cut back, 0 bases at V and 0 bases at J, with 10 bases in the middle. Germline assignment: CDR1 SQVTM and CDR2 ANQGSEA.

The CDR3 region has the DNA TGTGCCAGCAGCCATCACTCGACTAGCGGGAGGGCCAACAATGAGCAGTTCTTC. It translates to CASSHHSTSGRANNEQFF. The rearrangement links TRBV7-8 to TRBJ2-1; 14 bases are shared with TRBD2. Losses at the gene ends were 5 bases for V and 5 bases for J; bases not matched to a gene: 11. Looked up from germline, CDR1 is SGHVS and CDR2 is FQNEAQ. The CDR3 runs 18 residues.

The rearrangement joins TRBV27 to TRBJ2-1; 12 bases match TRBD1. The CDR3 length is 15 residues. V was clipped by 6 bases and J by 5 bases; unmatched bases: 5. Germline CDR1 MNHEY, CDR2 SMNVEV (reference sequence). This CDR3 reads CASSPGTGGHNEQFF. DNA for the CDR3: TGTGCCAGCAGCCCGGGGACAGGGGGCCACAATGAGCAGTTCTTC.

This clonotype occurred a few times. The chain carries TRBV6-2 or TRBV6-3 and TRBJ2-3; a possible D gene is TRBD2 (5 bases). This CDR3 comprises 14 residues. Germline V gene sequence: CDR1 MNHEY, CDR2 SVGEGT. Deletions cut 9 bases from V and 4 bases from J, with 17 bases between. DNA for the CDR3: TGTGCCAGTTCCTCGGGAAACACGGCAGATACGCAGTATTTT. It codes for CASSSGNTADTQYF.

This clonotype was observed a few times. The chain uses TRBV18 and TRBJ2-1; D is ambiguous. Trimming took 8 bases from V and 4 from J, leaving 9 bases between them. Germline V gene data show CDR1 as KGHSH and CDR2 as LQKENI. CDR3 length: 12 amino acids. CDR3 nucleotide sequence: TGTGCCAGCAGCCCTAGGTACAATGAGCAGTTCTTC. This translates into CASSPRYNEQFF.

V and J are TRBV9 and TRBJ2-2; D ambiguous. Germline lookup yields CDR1 SGDLS and CDR2 YYNGEE. This CDR3 comprises 12 residues. Trimming stripped 2 bases from V and 7 bases from J, with 6 bases between. This CDR3 is CASSVSDGELFF. CDR3 nucleotide sequence: TGTGCCAGCAGCGTCTCAGACGGGGAGCTGTTTTTT.

This chain joins TRBV28 and TRBJ1-1; TRBD1 is a possible D gene (5 bases). The CDR3 is 16 amino acids. CDR1 MDHEN and CDR2 SYDVKM come from the germline V gene. V was pared by 7 bases and J by 5 bases, with 23 bases between. In DNA, the CDR3 is TGTGCCAGCATTTCTGTGGGGAAAGGGGTAGGAACTGAAGCTTTCTTT. This codes for CASISVGKGVGTEAFF. Full variable domain (outside the CDR3, taken from reference TRBV28 and TRBJ1-1): DVKVTQSSRYLVKRTGEKVFLECVQDMDHENMFWYRQDPGLGLRLIYFSYDVKMKEKGDIPEGYSVSREKKERFSLILESASTNQTSMYLCASISVGKGVGTEAFFGQGTRLTVV.

The chain uses TRBV24-1 and TRBJ2-3; D gene ambiguous. V lost 9 bases, J lost 6 bases, and 9 bases lay in between. CDR1 is KGHDR and CDR2 is SFDVKD in the germline V gene. This CDR3 spans 11 amino acids. The CDR3 DNA follows: TGTGCCACCCGCGCCGGCGATACGCAGTATTTT. Residues: CATRAGDTQYF.

This rearrangement joins TRBV6-1 to TRBJ2-1; D is ambiguous. Germline CDR1 and CDR2: MNHNS and SASEGT. The CDR3 has 11 residues. Trimming took off 3 bases at V and 9 bases at J, with 6 bases between the two ends. CDR3 in amino acids: CASSETVEQFF. The CDR3 nucleotides read TGTGCCAGCAGTGAGACGGTTGAGCAGTTCTTC.

This clonotype was observed once. V usage is TRBV4-1 and J usage is TRBJ2-1; 8 bases are a match to TRBD2. The germline V gene has CDR1 MGHRA and CDR2 YSYEKL. The V gene end was trimmed by 0 bases and the J gene end by 8 bases; junction bases not matched to a gene: 9. The CDR3 runs to 16 residues. The CDR3 coding sequence is TGCGCCAGCAGCCAAGAGGGCGGGACTAGTTTCGATGAGCAGTTCTTC. Amino acids: CASSQEGGTSFDEQFF.

The V call is TRBV29-1, the J call TRBJ2-1, with D possibly being TRBD1 (5 bases). This CDR3 has 15 residues. Germline V gene lookup returns CDR1 SQVTM and CDR2 ANQGSEA. V lost 1 base to trimming and J lost 8 bases, with 18 bases between them. The CDR3: CSVEVPAKGPYEQFF. The CDR3 nucleotides are TGCAGCGTTGAAGTACCGGCCAAGGGGCCCTATGAGCAGTTCTTC.

This chain joins TRBV11-2 and TRBJ1-1, with TRBD1 as a possible D gene (5 bases). Germline values: CDR1 SGHAT, CDR2 FQNNGV. Trimming cost V 3 bases and J 0 bases, with 14 bases left between them. CDR3 length equals 16 residues. The CDR3 DNA reads TGTGCCAGCAGCTTTTCCGGGACGGACATGAACACTGAAGCTTTCTTT. It yields the protein CASSFSGTDMNTEAFF.

The chain carries TRBV4-1 and TRBJ2-7, with D possibly TRBD1 on 5 matching bases. The ends were cut back, 4 bases at V and 6 bases at J, with 16 bases in the middle. This CDR3 region has 14 residues. Germline assignment: CDR1 MGHRA and CDR2 YSYEKL. This chain's CDR3 is CASSRVKDTSEQYF. CDR3 coding DNA: TGCGCCAGCAGCCGAGTAAAGGACACAAGCGAGCAGTACTTC.

The chain is built from TRBV5-1 and TRBJ2-7; 9 bases fit TRBD1. The CDR3 covers 15 residues. Germline CDR1 and CDR2: SGHRS and YFSETQ. Trimming took 0 bases from V and 3 from J; bases not matched to a gene: 4. The CDR3 coding sequence is TGCGCCAGCAGCTTGGATTGGACAGGGGTCTACGAGCAGTACTTC. As protein: CASSLDWTGVYEQYF.

Only one count was recorded for this clonotype. The chain employs TRBV5-6 and TRBJ1-5; TRBD1 aligns across 8 bases. Germline V CDR1 and CDR2: SGHDT, YYEEEE. This CDR3 region has 14 residues. Trimming took 6 bases from V and 6 from J; bases not matched to a gene: 8. As DNA, the CDR3 is TGTGCCAGCACCCACTCAGGGGGCGGTCAGCCCCAGCATTTT. It translates to CASTHSGGGQPQHF.